These T cell receptor beta chains were read from a single sample in a study of identical twins. TCRdb reprocessed the 5' RACE reads via MiXCR and lists one record per CDR3 protein. The sample yields approximately 670,000 distinct CDR3 sequences, approximately 6.1% seen once. The sample consisted of naive T cells sorted from blood. The origin of the receptors is a man between 18 and 35 years old in good health. Each CDR3 is given with its conserved first and last residue. The D gene is left open where the match is weak. The listing skips clone size in some rows; elsewhere it reads once, few, many or a size class.

length	size	D	V	J	CDR3	DNA
14	many	.	TRBV5-1	TRBJ2-2	CASSRGTSTGELFF	TGCGCCAGCAGCAGGGGGACGTCCACCGGGGAGCTGTTTTTT
14	few	TRBD1	TRBV28	TRBJ1-1	CASRVGTGGTEAFF	TGTGCCAGCAGGGTGGGGACAGGCGGCACTGAAGCTTTCTTT
16	.	TRBD1	TRBV5-1	TRBJ1-6	CASSLRQGSDNSPLHF	TGCGCCAGCAGCCTACGACAGGGCTCCGATAATTCACCCCTCCACTTT
14	few	TRBD2	TRBV5-1	TRBJ2-7	CASSLTSGSHEQYF	TGCGCCAGCAGCTTGACTAGCGGGAGCCACGAGCAGTACTTC
15	many	TRBD1	TRBV10-3	TRBJ2-1	CAISEVRGSYNEQFF	TGTGCCATCAGTGAGGTCAGGGGGTCCTACAATGAGCAGTTCTTC
14	.	.	TRBV27	TRBJ2-5	CASMPGQVRETQYF	TGTGCCAGCATGCCGGGGCAGGTGCGGGAGACCCAGTACTTC
13	many	TRBD2	TRBV5-1	TRBJ2-3	CASSLGLTDTQYF	TGTGCCAGCAGCTTGGGACTAACAGATACGCAGTATTTT
15	.	.	TRBV6-5	TRBJ2-1	CASSSVDLPWDEQFF	TGTGCCAGCAGTTCGGTCGACCTACCGTGGGATGAGCAGTTCTTC
14	many	.	TRBV12-3/TRBV12-4	TRBJ2-5	CASSDLGVRETQYF	TGTGCCAGCAGCGATCTGGGGGTCAGGGAGACCCAGTACTTC
15	.	TRBD1	TRBV7-9	TRBJ1-2	CASSLLGTEGDGYTF	TGTGCCAGCAGCTTACTCGGGACAGAAGGCGATGGCTACACCTTC
13	many	.	TRBV6-5	TRBJ2-5	CASSYSNGQGQYF	TGTGCCAGCAGTTACTCGAATGGGCAGGGTCAGTACTTC
13	many	.	TRBV27	TRBJ2-1	CASSLRGAREQFF	TGTGCCAGCAGCCTGCGAGGAGCGAGGGAGCAGTTCTTC
15	few	TRBD1	TRBV20-1	TRBJ2-3	CSALRDRGSTDTQYF	TGCAGTGCCCTCCGGGACAGGGGTAGCACAGATACGCAGTATTTT
14	.	.	TRBV7-8	TRBJ2-3	CASSLALRTDTQYF	TGTGCCAGCAGCTTGGCCCTACGCACAGATACGCAGTATTTT
15	many	.	TRBV5-1	TRBJ1-4	CASSLVGLGGEKLFF	TGCGCCAGCAGCTTGGTTGGGTTGGGAGGTGAAAAACTGTTTTTT
14	few	.	TRBV25-1	TRBJ2-2	CASALGWATGELFF	TGTGCCAGCGCCCTAGGTTGGGCCACCGGGGAGCTGTTTTTT
19	many	.	TRBV12-3/TRBV12-4	TRBJ2-2	CASSFTGHGWLANTGELFF	TGTGCCAGCAGTTTTACAGGGCATGGTTGGCTAGCGAACACCGGGGAGCTGTTTTTT
18	many	.	TRBV6-1	TRBJ2-4	CASSHSGSSGLGKNIQYF	TGTGCCAGCAGTCATTCCGGGTCGAGTGGGTTGGGCAAAAACATTCAGTACTTC
14	.	.	TRBV6-1	TRBJ2-7	CASRKKTASYEQYF	TGTGCCAGCAGGAAGAAGACCGCGTCCTACGAGCAGTACTTC
15	many	.	TRBV4-3	TRBJ1-2	CASSEDRISYTGYTF	TGCGCCAGCAGCGAAGACAGAATTTCCTACACTGGCTACACCTTC
16	few	.	TRBV3-1	TRBJ2-1	CASSQDHWQGKNEQFF	TGTGCCAGCAGCCAAGATCATTGGCAGGGTAAGAATGAGCAGTTCTTC
16	few	.	TRBV27	TRBJ2-7	CASSPTPLGSSYEQYF	TGTGCCAGCAGCCCTACCCCCCTAGGGAGCTCCTACGAGCAGTACTTC
13	many	.	TRBV7-9	TRBJ1-1	CASSMSGSSEAFF	TGTGCCAGCAGCATGTCAGGGAGTTCTGAAGCTTTCTTT
14	.	.	TRBV12-3/TRBV12-4	TRBJ2-7	CASSFALVTYEQYF	TGTGCCAGCAGTTTCGCGCTAGTCACCTACGAGCAGTACTTC
14	many	.	TRBV27	TRBJ2-1	CASHGSGWRDEQFF	TGTGCCAGCCATGGAAGCGGGTGGCGGGATGAGCAGTTCTTC
19	.	TRBD1	TRBV7-2	TRBJ2-6	CASSLAGDSYSSGANVLTF	TGTGCCAGCAGCTTAGCAGGGGACAGTTATAGCTCTGGGGCCAACGTCCTGACTTTC
15	few	TRBD1	TRBV13	TRBJ1-2	CASSHRDRGNYGYTF	TGTGCCAGCAGCCACCGGGACAGGGGGAACTATGGCTACACCTTC
14	many	TRBD2	TRBV12-3/TRBV12-4	TRBJ2-2	CASSFPRGAGELFF	TGTGCCAGCAGTTTCCCTCGGGGGGCCGGGGAGCTGTTTTTT
14	few	.	TRBV28	TRBJ1-2	CASSRGDANYGYTF	TGTGCCAGCAGTCGCGGGGACGCTAACTATGGCTACACCTTC
15	few	.	TRBV2	TRBJ2-7	CASSGGGLEIYEQYF	TGTGCCAGCAGTGGAGGGGGGCTAGAAATTTACGAGCAGTACTTC
14	.	TRBD1	TRBV9	TRBJ1-2	CASSVAGGRRGYTF	TGTGCCAGCAGCGTAGCAGGGGGAAGACGGGGCTACACCTTC
16	few	TRBD1	TRBV5-1	TRBJ2-1	CASSQEQGEVYNEQFF	TGCGCCAGCAGTCAAGAACAGGGGGAGGTTTACAATGAGCAGTTCTTC
16	many	TRBD1	TRBV12-3/TRBV12-4	TRBJ2-2	CASSLLRTGTTGELFF	TGTGCCAGCAGTTTGCTTCGGACAGGGACCACCGGGGAGCTGTTTTTT
14	.	TRBD1	TRBV24-1	TRBJ2-7	CATSDPRTGDEQYF	TGTGCCACCAGTGACCCGAGGACAGGGGACGAGCAGTACTTC
17	many	TRBD1	TRBV12-3/TRBV12-4	TRBJ1-5	CASTLRVGTGWDQPQHF	TGTGCCAGCACCCTTAGAGTCGGGACAGGGTGGGATCAGCCCCAGCATTTT
19	.	TRBD2	TRBV11-2	TRBJ2-1	CASRSNSGRAGSSYNEQFF	TGTGCCAGCAGATCAAATAGCGGGAGGGCCGGAAGCTCCTACAATGAGCAGTTCTTC
15	many	.	TRBV6-2/TRBV6-3	TRBJ2-7	CASSLLTSGEHEQYF	TGTGCCAGCAGTCTTCTTACTTCAGGGGAGCACGAGCAGTACTTC
15	many	.	TRBV9	TRBJ2-5	CASSEAPSSQETQYF	TGTGCCAGCAGCGAGGCTCCTAGTTCTCAAGAGACCCAGTACTTC
14	few	.	TRBV6-2/TRBV6-3	TRBJ2-5	CASSQQPIKGTQYF	TGTGCCAGCAGTCAACAGCCAATTAAGGGGACCCAGTACTTC
13	many	.	TRBV28	TRBJ2-7	CASIGRISYEQYF	TGTGCCAGCATAGGACGAATCTCCTACGAGCAGTACTTC
17	many	.	TRBV7-8	TRBJ2-4	CASSLARGSTPKNIQYF	TGTGCCAGCAGCTTAGCGAGGGGGTCAACTCCGAAAAACATTCAGTACTTC
17	.	.	TRBV4-1	TRBJ1-3	CASSHPSTETSGNTIYF	TGCGCCAGCAGCCATCCGTCGACCGAGACCTCTGGAAACACCATATATTTT
13	many	.	TRBV6-1	TRBJ1-1	CASSVGRSTEAFF	TGTGCCAGCAGTGTTGGGAGGAGCACTGAAGCTTTCTTT
13	few	.	TRBV6-2/TRBV6-3	TRBJ2-7	CASSPLRGNEQYF	TGTGCCAGCAGTCCCCTTCGAGGGAACGAGCAGTACTTC
15	many	.	TRBV20-1	TRBJ1-4	CSARDPWQDNEKLFF	TGCAGTGCTAGAGATCCCTGGCAGGATAATGAAAAACTGTTTTTT
14	many	.	TRBV6-1	TRBJ1-4	CASSTSRVNEKLFF	TGTGCCAGCAGTACCAGCCGGGTAAATGAAAAACTGTTTTTT
18	.	TRBD2	TRBV4-1	TRBJ2-4	CASSQDVAGALAKNIQYF	TGCGCCAGCAGCCAAGACGTAGCGGGTGCTTTAGCCAAAAACATTCAGTACTTC
13	many	.	TRBV12-3/TRBV12-4	TRBJ2-5	CASSSFRVETQYF	TGTGCCAGCAGTTCCTTTAGAGTAGAGACCCAGTACTTC
13	many	.	TRBV20-1	TRBJ2-5	CSARGIDQETQYF	TGCAGTGCTAGAGGGATAGACCAAGAGACCCAGTACTTC
18	.	TRBD1	TRBV24-1	TRBJ2-2	CATSDPQRTGTNTGELFF	TGTGCCACCAGTGATCCCCAGAGGACAGGAACGAACACCGGGGAGCTGTTTTTT
16	many	TRBD2	TRBV12-3/TRBV12-4	TRBJ2-5	CASSFDASGRAETQYF	TGTGCCAGCAGTTTTGACGCTAGCGGGAGGGCAGAGACCCAGTACTTC
14	many	TRBD2	TRBV29-1	TRBJ2-4	CSTTSGLAKNIQYF	TGCAGCACGACTAGCGGATTAGCCAAAAACATTCAGTACTTC
16	few	.	TRBV12-3/TRBV12-4	TRBJ2-1	CASSLYVGASYNEQFF	TGTGCCAGCAGCCTCTACGTGGGAGCGTCCTACAATGAGCAGTTCTTC
16	many	TRBD2	TRBV5-1	TRBJ2-5	CASSLATSGSEETQYF	TGCGCCAGCAGCTTGGCTACTAGCGGGAGCGAAGAGACCCAGTACTTC
19	.	.	TRBV3-1	TRBJ2-5	CASSRVGPRRGQNQETQYF	TGTGCCAGCAGCCGAGTAGGGCCGAGGAGAGGCCAGAATCAAGAGACCCAGTACTTC
14	few	.	TRBV12-3/TRBV12-4	TRBJ1-6	CASSIQSYNSPLHF	TGTGCCAGCAGTATTCAGTCCTATAATTCACCCCTCCACTTT
18	.	TRBD2	TRBV12-3/TRBV12-4	TRBJ2-1	CASSLEVWGRGEYNEQFF	TGTGCCAGCAGTTTAGAAGTGTGGGGGAGGGGTGAATACAATGAGCAGTTCTTC
15	many	.	TRBV12-3/TRBV12-4	TRBJ2-1	CASSLGPGLYNEQFF	TGTGCCAGCAGCCTAGGGCCGGGGCTCTACAATGAGCAGTTCTTC
16	many	.	TRBV5-1	TRBJ2-2	CASSLVSRVNTGELFF	TGCGCCAGCAGCTTGGTTTCCAGGGTGAACACCGGGGAGCTGTTTTTT